This TCR beta chain was obtained from a study of prognosis after radiotherapy for stage I lung cancer. The CDR3 is made up of 14 amino acids. Losses at the gene ends were 8 bases for V and 9 bases for J; bases not matched to a gene: 16. Germline V gene lookup returns CDR1 SGDLS and CDR2 YYNGEE. Two-round multiplex PCR, the amplification method, yielded TCR beta CDR3 from genomic DNA. Primers specific to each TRBV and TRBJ gene were used in first-round PCR. The second round, a PCR step, used universal primers. Using its own MiXCR run on the multiplex PCR reads, TCRdb lists one record per CDR3 protein. In the table there are about 36,000 distinct CDR3 sequences, 30% to 35% of which are singletons.

The sequenced sample was PBMCs, obtained before or after stereotactic body radiation therapy (not recorded which). This chain uses TRBV9 with TRBJ1-2; 7 bases align to TRBD1. The clonotype originates from a donor over 45 with non-small cell lung cancer. This CDR3 is CASSLEGGGVCYTF. DNA for the CDR3: TGTGCCAGTAGCTTAGAAGGAGGGGGCGTATGCTACACCTTC.